A single sample is the source of the 19 T cell receptor beta chains below, sequenced in a study of T cell responses to AZD1222 COVID-19 vaccine. TCRdb's copy holds only in-frame clones and misses some; the assay was immunoSEQ multiplex PCR. The sample lists around 180,000 clones, approximately 86% seen once, with about 8% in the top ten. The input for sequencing was peripheral blood, taken on day 0 of AZD1222 vaccination. The receptors here all came from an adult in good health.

The CDR3 nucleotides are TGTGCCAGCAGCGGACAGGGGTCCTACAATGAGCAGTTCTTC. It encodes CASSGQGSYNEQFF. V is TRBV28 and J is TRBJ2-1; 9 nucleotides agree with TRBD1. Looked up from germline, CDR1 is MDHEN and CDR2 is SYDVKM. The CDR3 has 14 residues. J was trimmed by 1 base and V by 6 bases; bases with no gene match: 1.

The genes are TRBV7-2 and TRBJ2-2, with TRBD2 matching 9 bases. CDR1 and CDR2 (germline): SGHTA, FQGNSA. V lost 0 bases and J lost 1; bases outside the gene matches: 3. The CDR3 has 17 residues. The CDR3 DNA sequence: TGTGCCAGCAGCTTAGCAAGCGGGGGGCGGAACACCGGGGAGCTGTTTTTT. This encodes CASSLASGGRNTGELFF.

Only one count was recorded for this clone. This sequence joins TRBV10-3 and TRBJ1-1; D is unresolved. The length of the CDR3 is 14 residues. Per the germline V gene, CDR1 is ENHRY and CDR2 is SYGVKD. V was shortened by 0 bases and J by 4 bases, with 9 bases between the two germline ends. The CDR3 loop reads CAISESEGSTEAFF. The CDR3 nucleotides are TGTGCCATCAGTGAGTCGGAGGGTAGCACTGAAGCTTTCTTT.

In DNA form, the CDR3 reads TGTGCCAGCAGCCGTTACGTCCGGGCCCACGAGCAGTACTTC. Its translation: CASSRYVRAHEQYF. The chain joins TRBV28 to TRBJ2-7; no reliable D call. The CDR3 totals 14 residues. Germline-derived CDR1 and CDR2 are MDHEN and SYDVKM. The V and J ends lost 6 bases and 5 bases respectively, with 17 bases between them.

The J gene is TRBJ2-2, the V gene TRBV7-2; no firm D call. The CDR3 has 15 residues. Trimming removed 1 base at V and 4 bases at J, with 10 bases between. Germline V gives CDR1 SGHTA, CDR2 FQGNSA. CDR3 sequence: CASSLVALSTGELFF. Here the CDR3 DNA reads TGTGCCAGCAGCTTAGTAGCCCTCAGCACCGGGGAGCTGTTTTTT.

The genes are TRBV5-4 and TRBJ2-7; 7 bases are a match to TRBD2. The V segment lost 3 bases and the J segment 3 bases; nucleotides outside the gene matches: 6. Germline CDR1 SGHNT, CDR2 YYREEE (reference sequence). The CDR3 runs to 14 residues. For the CDR3, the DNA is TGTGCCAGCAGCTCAGGGACTAACCGCTACGAGCAGTACTTC. As protein: CASSSGTNRYEQYF.

The V gene is TRBV7-7, the J gene TRBJ2-7; D remains unclear. Germline V CDR1 and CDR2: SSHAT, FNYEAQ (reference sequence). V was pared by 3 bases and J by 4 bases, with 10 bases between. The CDR3 contains 13 residues. The CDR3 protein is CASSFSLGYEQYF. In nucleotides, the CDR3 is TGTGCCAGCAGCTTCAGTCTGGGGTACGAGCAGTACTTC.

The chain is built from TRBV7-2 and TRBJ1-3, with D hard to call. This CDR3 is built from 17 residues. Looked up from germline, CDR1 is SGHTA and CDR2 is FQGNSA. With 1 base removed from V and 2 bases from J, the gap between germline ends came to 15 bases. This CDR3 reads CASSLVGGRETGNTIYF. In DNA, the CDR3 is TGTGCCAGCAGCTTAGTGGGCGGGAGGGAGACTGGAAACACCATATATTTT.

V and J are TRBV6-4 and TRBJ2-1; TRBD1 matches at 9 bases. Unmatched junction bases numbered 2, after V lost 4 bases and J lost 10 bases. CDR3 length equals 12 residues. Germline values: CDR1 MRHNA, CDR2 SNTAGT. The CDR3 sequence: CASSAGQGEQFF. CDR3 bases: TGTGCCAGCAGTGCCGGACAGGGGGAGCAGTTCTTC.

This clone has just a few counts. The V and J genes are TRBV7-7 and TRBJ2-5; 16 bases line up with TRBD2. The CDR3 has 15 amino acids. The trim removed 5 bases at V and 7 bases at J, leaving 4 bases unmatched. Germline CDR1 SSHAT, CDR2 FNYEAQ (reference sequence). In DNA form, the CDR3 reads TGTGCCAGCAGCCCGGGACTAGCGGGGGGGATGACCCAGTACTTC. Translated, it gives CASSPGLAGGMTQYF.

This chain uses TRBV2 with TRBJ2-7; 12 nucleotides agree with TRBD1. V was clipped by 3 bases and J by 3 bases; unmatched bases: 9. The CDR3 has 17 amino acids. Germline CDR1 reads SNHLY; CDR2 reads FYNNEI. The CDR3 region has the DNA TGTGCCAGCAGTGATGGGGGACAGGGGGCCCTTTTCTACGAGCAGTACTTC. It yields the protein CASSDGGQGALFYEQYF. Using reference TRBV2 and TRBJ2-7 for the parts outside the CDR3, the full variable domain is EPEVTQTPSHQVTQMGQEVILRCVPISNHLYFYWYRQILGQKVEFLVSFYNNEISEKSEIFDDQFSVERPDGSNFTLKIRSTKLEDSAMYFCASSDGGQGALFYEQYFGPGTRLTVT.

The chain employs TRBV5-1 and TRBJ1-6; 10 bases fit TRBD1. The CDR3 is made up of 18 amino acids. V shed 0 bases and J 6 bases; nucleotides not matched to a gene: 9. The germline CDR1 and CDR2 sequences are SGHRS and YFSETQ. The CDR3 sequence is CASSLGQGASLGNSPLHF. For the CDR3, the DNA is TGCGCCAGCAGCTTGGGACAGGGGGCGAGTTTGGGTAATTCACCCCTCCACTTT.

The chain uses TRBV6-5 and TRBJ2-5; D might be TRBD1 (6 bases). V lost 8 bases, J lost 2 bases, and 15 bases lay in between. The germline V gene encodes CDR1 MNHEY and CDR2 SVGAGI. The CDR3 is 14 residues long. CDR3 sequence reads: CASRLGGAQETQYF. Here the CDR3 DNA reads TGTGCCAGCCGGTTAGGGGGAGCTCAAGAGACCCAGTACTTC.

This clone was seen only once. The chain uses TRBV7-2 and TRBJ2-7; either TRBD1 or TRBD2 may supply D (5 bases each). The CDR3 is 13 amino acids. The germline CDR1 and CDR2 sequences are SGHTA and FQGNSA. V lost 0 bases and J 6 bases, leaving 9 bases between the germline ends. Here the CDR3 reads CASSLAGDREQYF. The CDR3 DNA reads TGTGCCAGCAGCTTAGCGGGGGATCGCGAGCAGTACTTC. Filled out from reference TRBV7-2 and TRBJ2-7, the complete variable domain reads GAGVSQSPSNKVTEKGKDVELRCDPISGHTALYWYRQSLGQGLEFLIYFQGNSAPDKSGLPSDRFSAERTGGSVSTLTIQRTQQEDSAVYLCASSLAGDREQYFGPGTRLTVT.

This rearrangement joins TRBV6-5 to TRBJ2-2; weak D call: TRBD2 (6 bases). Germline assignment: CDR1 MNHEY and CDR2 SVGAGI. This CDR3 has 14 amino acids. V was trimmed by 10 bases and J by 4 bases, leaving 16 bases between them. The CDR3 protein is CATNRGGSTGELFF. In DNA form, the CDR3 reads TGTGCCACCAACCGTGGGGGGAGCACCGGGGAGCTGTTTTTT.

The J gene is TRBJ1-1, the V gene TRBV5-1; D remains ambiguous. CDR1 is SGHRS, CDR2 YFSETQ, per germline. CDR3 length equals 14 residues. Trimming left V 0 bases short and J 1 base short, with 7 bases between. The CDR3 DNA reads as TGCGCCAGCAGCTTGGCTAGAGGGAACACTGAAGCTTTCTTT. Amino acid sequence: CASSLARGNTEAFF.

This clone was detected once. The J gene is TRBJ2-5, the V gene TRBV6-1; a possible D gene is TRBD1 (5 bases). V was trimmed by 3 bases and J by 5 bases, leaving 10 bases between them. Germline V gene data show CDR1 as MNHNS and CDR2 as SASEGT. This CDR3 is 13 amino acids long. The DNA of the CDR3 is TGTGCCAGCAGTGAGGGGCACGTGGAGACCCAGTACTTC. Its translation is CASSEGHVETQYF.

The V and J genes are TRBV28 and TRBJ2-4, with D possibly being TRBD1 or TRBD2 (6 bases each). Germline values: CDR1 MDHEN, CDR2 SYDVKM. This CDR3 has 16 residues. Trimming took 2 bases from V and 1 from J, leaving 12 bases between them. Here the CDR3 DNA reads TGTGCCAGCAGTTTAGGTGGGGGGCTGGCCAAAAACATTCAGTACTTC. This gives the protein CASSLGGGLAKNIQYF.

This chain links TRBV4-1 with TRBJ2-7; 14 bases map to TRBD2. The CDR3 is made up of 17 amino acids. Per the germline V gene, CDR1 is MGHRA and CDR2 is YSYEKL. With 4 bases clipped from V and 0 bases from J, the junction kept 5 bases outside the gene matches. The chain's CDR3 is CASSLGLAGARSYEQYF. Written as DNA, the CDR3 is TGCGCCAGCAGCCTGGGACTAGCGGGGGCACGCTCCTACGAGCAGTACTTC.